The present T cell receptor beta chain was sequenced within a study of PD-L1 blockade in urothelial cancer. In the study overall: The study recovered a median of approximately 150,000 T cells per blood sample. General observations from the study: Better survival was forecast by a pretreatment blood TCR clonality below the median.

The assay was immunoSEQ multiplex PCR, and TCRdb's table has in-frame clones only and misses some. The data hold around 30,000 clones, with 84% observed a single time. This sample's time point: peripheral blood 6 weeks after treatment start. Locally advanced or metastatic urothelial carcinoma was diagnosed in the patients. The table lists this clone with a count of one. The antigen remains unidentified. The source of this sequence is a man between 65 and 79 years old with urothelial cancer. The specimen was PBMCs, collected around atezolizumab (anti-PD-L1) treatment.

This CDR3 is CASQGTGGDGYTF. The CDR3 DNA reads TGTGCCAGCCAGGGGACAGGGGGCGATGGCTACACCTTC. This sequence joins TRBV2 and TRBJ1-2; 12 bases are a match to TRBD1. CDR3 length: 13 residues. The germline V gene encodes CDR1 SNHLY and CDR2 FYNNEI. Germline trimming cut 8 bases from V and 6 bases from J; bases unmatched to any gene: 4.